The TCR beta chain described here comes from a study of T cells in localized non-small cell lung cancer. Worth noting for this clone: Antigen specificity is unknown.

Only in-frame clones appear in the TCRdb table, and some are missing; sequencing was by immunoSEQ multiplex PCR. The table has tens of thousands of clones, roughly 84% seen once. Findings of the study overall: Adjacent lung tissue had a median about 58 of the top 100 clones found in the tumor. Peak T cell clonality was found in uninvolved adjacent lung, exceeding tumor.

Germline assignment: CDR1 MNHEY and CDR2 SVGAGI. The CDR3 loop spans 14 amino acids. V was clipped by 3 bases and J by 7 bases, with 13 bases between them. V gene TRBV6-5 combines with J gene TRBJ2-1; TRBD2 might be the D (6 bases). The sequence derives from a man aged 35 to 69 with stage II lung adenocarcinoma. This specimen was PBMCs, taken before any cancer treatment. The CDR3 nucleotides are TGTGCCAGCAGTTATGGGCTAGCGCAAAATGAGCAGTTCTTC. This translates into CASSYGLAQNEQFF.